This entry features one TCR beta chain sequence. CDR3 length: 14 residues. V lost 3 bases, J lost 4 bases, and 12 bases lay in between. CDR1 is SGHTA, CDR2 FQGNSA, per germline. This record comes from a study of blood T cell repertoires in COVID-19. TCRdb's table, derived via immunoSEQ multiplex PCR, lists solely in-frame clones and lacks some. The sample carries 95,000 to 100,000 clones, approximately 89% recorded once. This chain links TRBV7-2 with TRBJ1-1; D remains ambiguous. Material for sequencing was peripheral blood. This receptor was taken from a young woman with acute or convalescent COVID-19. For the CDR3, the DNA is TGTGCCAGCAGCTTTTCCGGTGGGAGCACTGAAGCTTTCTTT. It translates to CASSFSGGSTEAFF. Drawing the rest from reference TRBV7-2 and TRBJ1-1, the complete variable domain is GAGVSQSPSNKVTEKGKDVELRCDPISGHTALYWYRQSLGQGLEFLIYFQGNSAPDKSGLPSDRFSAERTGGSVSTLTIQRTQQEDSAVYLCASSFSGGSTEAFFGQGTRLTVV.